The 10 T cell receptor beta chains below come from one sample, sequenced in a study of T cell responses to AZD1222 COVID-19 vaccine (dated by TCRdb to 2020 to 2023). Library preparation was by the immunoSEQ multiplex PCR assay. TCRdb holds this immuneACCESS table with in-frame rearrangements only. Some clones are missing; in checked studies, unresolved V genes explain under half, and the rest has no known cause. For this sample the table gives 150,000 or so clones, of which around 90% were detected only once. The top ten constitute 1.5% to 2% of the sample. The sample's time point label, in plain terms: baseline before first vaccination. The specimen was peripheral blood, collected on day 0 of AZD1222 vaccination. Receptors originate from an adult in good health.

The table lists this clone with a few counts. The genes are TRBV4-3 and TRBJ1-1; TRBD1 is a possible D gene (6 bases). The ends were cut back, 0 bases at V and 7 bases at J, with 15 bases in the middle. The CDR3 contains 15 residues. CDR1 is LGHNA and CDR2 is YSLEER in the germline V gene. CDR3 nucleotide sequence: TGCGCCAGCAGCCAAGATTGGGGGGGCGGTAATGAAGCTTTCTTT. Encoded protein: CASSQDWGGGNEAFF.

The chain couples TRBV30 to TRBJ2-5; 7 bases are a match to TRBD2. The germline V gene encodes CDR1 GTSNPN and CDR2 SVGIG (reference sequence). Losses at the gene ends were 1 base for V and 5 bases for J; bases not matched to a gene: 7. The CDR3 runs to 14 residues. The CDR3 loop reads CAWSEGGARETQYF. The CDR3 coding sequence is TGTGCCTGGAGTGAGGGAGGGGCTAGGGAGACCCAGTACTTC.

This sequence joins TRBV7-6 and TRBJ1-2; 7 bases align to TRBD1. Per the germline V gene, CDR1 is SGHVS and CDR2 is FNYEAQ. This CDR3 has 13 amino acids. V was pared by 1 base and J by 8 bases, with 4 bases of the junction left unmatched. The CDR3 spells CASSLGQGGGYTF. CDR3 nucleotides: TGTGCCAGCAGCTTAGGACAGGGTGGCGGCTACACCTTC.

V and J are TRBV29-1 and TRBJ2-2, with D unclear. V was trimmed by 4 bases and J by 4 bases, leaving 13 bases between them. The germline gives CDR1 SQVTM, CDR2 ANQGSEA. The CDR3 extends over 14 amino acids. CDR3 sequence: CSVVLGEITGELFF. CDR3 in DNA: TGCAGCGTTGTTCTCGGAGAGATCACCGGGGAGCTGTTTTTT.

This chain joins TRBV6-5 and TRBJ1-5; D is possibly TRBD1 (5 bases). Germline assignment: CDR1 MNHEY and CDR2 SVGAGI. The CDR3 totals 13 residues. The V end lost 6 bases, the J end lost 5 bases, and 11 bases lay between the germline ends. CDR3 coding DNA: TGTGCCAGCAGCCCGACAGTGGATCAGCCCCAGCATTTT. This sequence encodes CASSPTVDQPQHF.

CDR3 bases: TGTGCCAGTAGTCTGGTCAGGTCGAACACTGAAGCTTTCTTT. Its protein product is CASSLVRSNTEAFF. The rearrangement uses TRBV19 and TRBJ1-1; D gene ambiguous. The V and J ends lost 5 bases and 1 base respectively, with 11 bases between them. The germline V gene has CDR1 LNHDA and CDR2 SQIVND (reference sequence). The CDR3 has 14 amino acids.

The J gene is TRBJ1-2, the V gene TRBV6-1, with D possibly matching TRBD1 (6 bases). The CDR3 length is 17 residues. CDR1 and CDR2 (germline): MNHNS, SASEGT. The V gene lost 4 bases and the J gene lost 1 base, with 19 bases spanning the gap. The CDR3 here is CASSASSGGRYNYGYTF. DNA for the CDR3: TGTGCCAGCAGTGCCAGTTCGGGGGGCCGTTATAACTATGGCTACACCTTC.

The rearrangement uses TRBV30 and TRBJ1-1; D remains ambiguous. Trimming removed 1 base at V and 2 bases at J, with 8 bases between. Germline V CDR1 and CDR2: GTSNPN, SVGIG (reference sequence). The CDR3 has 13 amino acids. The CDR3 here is CAWSDSLNTEAFF. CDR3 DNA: TGTGCCTGGAGTGACAGCCTCAACACTGAAGCTTTCTTT.

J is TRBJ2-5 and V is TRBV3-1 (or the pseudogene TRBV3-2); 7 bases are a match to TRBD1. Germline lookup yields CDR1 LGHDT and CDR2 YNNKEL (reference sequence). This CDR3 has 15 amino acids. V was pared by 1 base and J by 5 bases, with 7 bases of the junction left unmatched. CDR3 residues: CASSQVQQGKETQYF. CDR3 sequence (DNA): TGTGCCAGCAGCCAAGTACAACAGGGGAAGGAGACCCAGTACTTC.

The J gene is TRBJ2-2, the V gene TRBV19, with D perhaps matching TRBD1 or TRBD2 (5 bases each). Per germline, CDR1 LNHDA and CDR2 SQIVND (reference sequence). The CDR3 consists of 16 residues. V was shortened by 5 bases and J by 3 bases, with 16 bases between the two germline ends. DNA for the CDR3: TGTGCCAGTAGTCGCCGGGGCCCCATGGACACCGGGGAGCTGTTTTTT. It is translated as CASSRRGPMDTGELFF.